This T cell receptor (beta chain) was recorded in a study of a mutant IDH1 vaccine in newly diagnosed glioma. Study-level background: Patients previously underwent radiotherapy, temozolomide, or both, and most underwent both.

The study's findings and limits: Altogether, about 93% of patients exhibited vaccine-induced immune responses.

Indicated time point: baseline, week 1 (first vaccination visit). The treatment is: pre-vaccination baseline after standard-of-care therapy. Only in-frame clones appear in the TCRdb table, and some are missing; sequencing was by immunoSEQ multiplex PCR. This table holds about 63,000 clones, 83% found once. Worth noting for this clone: Antigen specificity is unknown.

CDR3 length equals 14 residues. Germline V gene lookup returns CDR1 SGHNT and CDR2 YYREEE (reference sequence). Trimming pared 2 bases from V and 11 bases from J, leaving 16 bases between. The sequence was obtained from a woman aged 18-29 years with glioma. Some clones in this sample may be carry-over from other donors' samples. The V gene is TRBV5-4, the J gene TRBJ1-4; D perhaps matches TRBD1 (5 bases). The specimen was peripheral blood mononuclear cells (PBMCs), collected from a glioma patient treated with radiotherapy, temozolomide or both. The CDR3 here is CASSLWGPAAKLFF. CDR3 DNA: TGTGCCAGCAGCTTATGGGGACCAGCGGCCAAACTGTTTTTT.